Sequencing of this T cell receptor beta chain was carried out in a study of blood T cell repertoires in COVID-19. The assay was immunoSEQ multiplex PCR, and TCRdb's table has in-frame clones only and misses some. The sample consists of 180,000 or so clones, roughly 76% of them appearing once. V was shortened by 2 bases and J by 4 bases, with 14 bases between the two germline ends. The CDR3 sequence is 14 residues long. Germline-derived CDR1 and CDR2 are GTSNPN and SVGIG (reference sequence). J is TRBJ1-2 and V is TRBV30; perhaps TRBD1 as D (6 bases). The sequence came from a woman aged 50 to 65 with active or convalescent COVID-19. The sequenced sample was peripheral blood. The CDR3 coding sequence is TGTGCCTGGAGTTCCCAGACAGGAACCTATGGCTACACCTTC. Translated, it gives CAWSSQTGTYGYTF. Drawing the rest from reference TRBV30 and TRBJ1-2, the complete variable domain is SQTIHQWPATLVQPVGSPLSLECTVEGTSNPNLYWYRQAAGRGLQLLFYSVGIGQISSEVPQNLSASRPQDRQFILSSKKLLLSDSGFYLCAWSSQTGTYGYTFGSGTRLTVV.